These 5 T cell receptor beta chains share one sample of origin, sequenced in a study of T cells in localized non-small cell lung cancer. TCRdb keeps only in-frame clones here, not all; method: immunoSEQ multiplex PCR. The sample contains tens of thousands of clones, about four fifths of which appear only once. The source was peripheral blood, collected before any cancer treatment. The source is a male donor aged 60 or older with stage III squamous cell lung carcinoma.

This chain joins TRBV5-6 and TRBJ1-6, with D uncertain. The CDR3 length is 15 residues. V dropped 5 bases and J dropped 5 bases, with 14 bases sitting between them. In germline, CDR1 is SGHDT, CDR2 YYEEEE. The CDR3 sequence is CASRLGEADNSPLHF. Written as DNA, the CDR3 is TGTGCCAGCAGACTCGGGGAGGCCGATAATTCACCCCTCCACTTT.

V gene TRBV5-6 combines with J gene TRBJ1-4; weak D call: TRBD1 (6 bases). The V end lost 4 bases, the J end lost 5 bases, and 15 bases lay between the germline ends. This CDR3 region has 15 residues. The germline CDR1 and CDR2 sequences are SGHDT and YYEEEE. CDR3: CASSPQFQGNEKLFF. The CDR3 region has the DNA TGTGCCAGCAGCCCCCAGTTTCAGGGGAATGAAAAACTGTTTTTT. Full variable domain (remainder filled in from reference TRBV5-6 and TRBJ1-4): DAGVTQSPTHLIKTRGQQVTLRCSPKSGHDTVSWYQQALGQGPQFIFQYYEEEERQRGNFPDRFSGHQFPNYSSELNVNALLLGDSALYLCASSPQFQGNEKLFFGSGTQLSVL.

This clone was recorded once. The chain recombines TRBV6-1 with TRBJ1-2, with TRBD1 matching over 7 bases. Germline V CDR1 and CDR2: MNHNS, SASEGT. The V gene end was trimmed by 2 bases and the J gene end by 5 bases; junction bases not matched to a gene: 2. The CDR3 length is 13 residues. The DNA for the CDR3 is TGTGCCAGCAGTGAAACAGGGGTATATGGCTACACCTTC. It translates to CASSETGVYGYTF.

The chain couples TRBV6-5 to TRBJ2-7; D perhaps matches TRBD1 (5 bases). CDR3 length: 14 amino acids. The germline V gene has CDR1 MNHEY and CDR2 SVGAGI. V was shortened by 2 bases and J by 5 bases, with 13 bases between the two germline ends. The CDR3 DNA sequence: TGTGCCAGCAGTTACGGCAGGGAAGTCAACGAGCAGTACTTC. The encoded protein is CASSYGREVNEQYF.

The chain carries TRBV2 and TRBJ2-1; D gene unclear. The CDR3 length is 12 residues. CDR1 is SNHLY, CDR2 FYNNEI, per germline. V shed 7 bases and J shed 3 bases, with 7 bases lying between them. CDR3: CASNGDYNEQFF. CDR3 bases: TGTGCCAGCAACGGCGACTACAATGAGCAGTTCTTC.